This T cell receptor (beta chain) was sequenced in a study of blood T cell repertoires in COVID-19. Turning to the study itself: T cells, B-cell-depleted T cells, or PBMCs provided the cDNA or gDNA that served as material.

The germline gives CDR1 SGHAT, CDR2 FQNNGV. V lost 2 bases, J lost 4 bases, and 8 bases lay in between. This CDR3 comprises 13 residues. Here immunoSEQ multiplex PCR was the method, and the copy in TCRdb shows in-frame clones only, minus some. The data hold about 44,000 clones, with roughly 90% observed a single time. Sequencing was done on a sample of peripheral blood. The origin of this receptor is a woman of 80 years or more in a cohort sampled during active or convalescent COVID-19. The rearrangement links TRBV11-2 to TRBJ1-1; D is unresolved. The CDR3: CASSLSSLTEAFF. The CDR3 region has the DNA TGTGCCAGCAGCTTATCTAGTCTCACTGAAGCTTTCTTT.